This TCR beta chain stems from a study of metastatic and nonmetastatic thyroid tumors. Overall study context: Repertoires from blood and tumor or nodule tissue of malignant and benign thyroid patients were compared. Study results and caveats: It was reported that TCR beta diversity was significantly higher in malignant thyroid tumors than benign nodules, in blood and tumor.

Trimming at V came to 2 bases and at J to 6 bases, leaving 12 bases not matched to a gene. CDR3 length equals 16 residues. Germline CDR1 is DFQATT and CDR2 is SNEGSKA (reference sequence). TCRdb reprocessed the PCR reads via MiXCR. The data hold roughly 39,000 clones, with over 40% observed a single time. Not a single patient had been given any form of treatment at any point before undergoing thyroid surgery. This clone appeared once. Its specificity is unknown. Specimen: tumor tissue. The source of this sequence is a male donor with papillary thyroid cancer or a benign thyroid nodule (not recorded which). Some clones in this sample may be carry-over from other donors' samples. The V call is TRBV20-1, the J call TRBJ2-1, with 8 nucleotides matching TRBD2. The CDR3 DNA sequence: TGCAGTGCTAGAAGAGGTGGACTAGCCGGGCCCAATGAGCAGTTCTTC. Amino acids: CSARRGGLAGPNEQFF.